One and the same sample provided the 24 T cell receptor beta chains below, sequenced in a study of OX40 agonist ivuxolimab in advanced cancers. Clones were read by immunoSEQ multiplex PCR, and TCRdb kept only the in-frame ones, dropping some. The repertoire holds about 41,000 clones, with 88% as singletons. The sequencing here drew on CD4+ or CD8+ T cells sorted from blood, taken in a trial of the OX40 agonist ivuxolimab. The receptor source for this set is an adult with an advanced solid tumor such as melanoma, head and neck, liver or kidney cancer.

J is TRBJ2-3 and V is TRBV10-1; 10 nucleotides match TRBD2. V lost 3 bases to trimming and J lost 2 bases; unmatched junction nucleotides: 8. Germline-derived CDR1 and CDR2 are WNHNN and SYGVQD (reference sequence). The CDR3 runs 17 residues. As DNA, the CDR3 is TGCGCCAGCAGTGATGGCCTAGCGGGAGTTAACACAGATACGCAGTATTTT. This gives the protein CASSDGLAGVNTDTQYF.

To note about this clone: One end of the junction fails to match germline, which may point to a read error. The chain links TRBV7-2 to TRBJ2-7, with 16 bases aligning to TRBD2. CDR3 size: 14 residues. Germline-derived CDR1 and CDR2 are SGHTA and FQGNSA. The CDR3 sequence: CASSFSGTSGREDF. The DNA for the CDR3 is TGTGCCAGCAGCTTTTCGGGGACTAGCGGGAGGGAAGACTTC. The full variable domain, completed using reference TRBV7-2 and TRBJ2-7, is GAGVSQSPSNKVTEKGKDVELRCDPISGHTALYWYRQSLGQGLEFLIYFQGNSAPDKSGLPSDRFSAERTGGSVSTLTIQRTQQEDSAVYLCASSFSGTSGREDFGPGTRLTVT.

The rearrangement joins TRBV7-8 to TRBJ2-7; 9 positions agree with TRBD2. CDR3 length: 15 residues. The germline V gene has CDR1 SGHVS and CDR2 FQNEAQ. V dropped 5 bases and J dropped 3; count of bases not matched to a gene: 8. CDR3 DNA sequence: TGTGCCAGCAGCCTCCGTAGCGGGAGCCTCTACGAGCAGTACTTC. Its protein product is CASSLRSGSLYEQYF. Full variable domain (outside the CDR3, taken from reference TRBV7-8 and TRBJ2-7): GAGVSQSPRYKVAKRGQDVALRCDPISGHVSLFWYQQALGQGPEFLTYFQNEAQLDKSGLPSDRFFAERPEGSVSTLKIQRTQQEDSAVYLCASSLRSGSLYEQYFGPGTRLTVT.

The V call is TRBV6-1, the J call TRBJ2-3, with TRBD2 matching over 13 bases. The CDR3 spans 15 residues. Trimming at V came to 3 bases and at J to 5 bases, leaving 2 bases not matched to a gene. Germline assignment: CDR1 MNHNS and CDR2 SASEGT. In nucleotides, the CDR3 is TGTGCCAGCAGTGACTGGACTAGCGGGAGAGATACGCAGTATTTT. This encodes CASSDWTSGRDTQYF.

This chain joins TRBV30 and TRBJ1-1; weak D call: TRBD1 (6 bases). The ends were cut back, 5 bases at V and 2 bases at J, with 12 bases in the middle. CDR1 is GTSNPN and CDR2 is SVGIG in the germline V gene (reference sequence). This CDR3 contains 13 residues. CDR3 DNA sequence: TGTGCCTGGGGGGACGGGACAAACACTGAAGCTTTCTTT. Translation gives CAWGDGTNTEAFF.

This clone was counted once. The chain is built from TRBV6-6 and TRBJ1-4, with D perhaps matching TRBD1 (6 bases). The germline CDR1 and CDR2 sequences are MNHNY and SVGAGI (reference sequence). The V gene lost 7 bases and the J gene lost 6 bases, with 12 bases spanning the gap. This CDR3 has 13 amino acids. As DNA, the CDR3 is TGTGCCAGCACCTCCCGGACAGATGAAAAACTGTTTTTT. Encoded protein: CASTSRTDEKLFF.

The chain combines TRBV6-5 with TRBJ2-1; the match to TRBD2 covers 13 bases. The CDR3 sequence is 14 residues long. Germline CDR1 MNHEY, CDR2 SVGAGI. Germline trimming cut 4 bases from V and 7 bases from J; bases unmatched to any gene: 1. CDR3 bases: TGTGCCAGCAGTTGGGGACTAGCGGGGAATGAGCAGTTCTTC. Its protein is CASSWGLAGNEQFF.

The CDR3 is CASRGGGLDEQFF. The CDR3 DNA is TGTGCCAGCAGGGGCGGAGGGCTGGATGAGCAGTTCTTC. This rearrangement joins TRBV9 to TRBJ2-1; TRBD2 might be the D (6 bases). The CDR3 sequence is 13 residues long. Germline V gives CDR1 SGDLS, CDR2 YYNGEE. V lost 5 bases to trimming and J lost 8 bases, with 14 bases between them.

The V gene is TRBV5-1, the J gene TRBJ2-3, with TRBD2 matching over 8 bases. Trimming cost V 0 bases and J 5 bases; bases outside gene matches: 14. The CDR3 covers 18 residues. Germline CDR1 is SGHRS and CDR2 is YFSETQ. The CDR3 bases are TGCGCCAGCAGCTTGGTGTATTTGGCGGGAGGAAGTGAAGATACGCAGTATTTT. Translated: CASSLVYLAGGSEDTQYF.

The CDR3 DNA follows: TGCGCCAGCAGCCACGTACTCACAGGGGGTGACGGCCAGTACTTC. This codes for CASSHVLTGGDGQYF. The chain links TRBV4-1 to TRBJ2-5, with TRBD1 identical over 8 bases. Trimming cost V 3 bases and J 10 bases; bases outside gene matches: 13. Germline values: CDR1 MGHRA, CDR2 YSYEKL. The CDR3 covers 15 residues.

The rearrangement joins TRBV9 to TRBJ1-1; D possibly corresponds to TRBD1 (5 bases). This CDR3 has 13 residues. Trimming took 3 bases from V and 5 from J, leaving 11 bases between them. CDR1 is SGDLS, CDR2 YYNGEE, per germline. CDR3 protein: CASSGDWGTEAFF. CDR3 DNA sequence: TGTGCCAGCAGCGGGGACTGGGGAACTGAAGCTTTCTTT.

The chain employs TRBV11-2 and TRBJ2-3, with D perhaps matching TRBD2 (5 bases). The CDR3 sequence is 18 residues long. In germline, CDR1 is SGHAT, CDR2 FQNNGV. Trimming took off 0 bases at V and 3 bases at J, with 19 bases between the two ends. CDR3 loop: CASSLDGRTGSVTDTQYF. The DNA for the CDR3 is TGTGCCAGCAGCTTAGATGGGAGAACGGGGTCAGTAACAGATACGCAGTATTTT.

In this sample, this clone turned up once. The chain is built from TRBV29-1 and TRBJ2-7; D not resolved. The CDR3 is made up of 13 amino acids. V lost 1 base, J lost 5 bases, and 12 bases lay in between. Germline values: CDR1 SQVTM, CDR2 ANQGSEA. CDR3 residues: CSVEVAPMHEQYF. In nucleotides, the CDR3 is TGCAGCGTTGAAGTCGCGCCCATGCACGAGCAGTACTTC.

V and J are TRBV6-4 and TRBJ1-1; D gene ambiguous. This CDR3 is 17 amino acids long. CDR1 is MRHNA and CDR2 is SNTAGT in the germline V gene. Between the trimmed V and J ends, which lost 2 bases and 1 base, there was a span of 17 bases. The CDR3 protein is CASSDPPNAARNTEAFF. The CDR3 DNA follows: TGTGCCAGCAGTGACCCCCCCAATGCCGCCCGGAACACTGAAGCTTTCTTT.

The rearrangement joins TRBV7-9 to TRBJ1-4; no firm D call. The CDR3 is 12 amino acids. Between the trimmed V and J ends, which lost 3 bases and 5 bases, there was a span of 4 bases. The germline CDR1 and CDR2 sequences are SEHNR and FQNEAQ (reference sequence). DNA of the CDR3: TGTGCCAGCAGCTTCTGGAATGAAAAACTGTTTTTT. It specifies CASSFWNEKLFF. Using reference TRBV7-9 and TRBJ1-4 for the parts outside the CDR3, the full variable domain is DTGVSQNPRHKITKRGQNVTFRCDPISEHNRLYWYRQTLGQGPEFLTYFQNEAQLEKSRLLSDRFSAERPKGSFSTLEIQRTEQGDSAMYLCASSFWNEKLFFGSGTQLSVL.

The chain recombines TRBV28 with TRBJ2-1; D tentatively reads TRBD1 or TRBD2 (5 bases each). The CDR3 is 14 residues long. Between the trimmed V and J ends, which lost 3 bases and 4 bases, there was a span of 10 bases. Germline V CDR1 and CDR2: MDHEN, SYDVKM. The CDR3 nucleotides are TGTGCCAGCAGTTTTGGGGGAAGGTACAATGAGCAGTTCTTC. Its translation is CASSFGGRYNEQFF. Full variable domain (rest looked up from reference TRBV28 and TRBJ2-1): DVKVTQSSRYLVKRTGEKVFLECVQDMDHENMFWYRQDPGLGLRLIYFSYDVKMKEKGDIPEGYSVSREKKERFSLILESASTNQTSMYLCASSFGGRYNEQFFGPGTRLTVL.

The rearrangement links TRBV28 to TRBJ2-1; 10 bases line up with TRBD1. Germline trimming cut 2 bases from V and 6 bases from J; bases unmatched to any gene: 4. This CDR3 is 15 amino acids long. Germline V gene data show CDR1 as MDHEN and CDR2 as SYDVKM. DNA of the CDR3: TGTGCCAGCAGTTTAGAGGGGACAGGGGTCAATGAGCAGTTCTTC. It translates to CASSLEGTGVNEQFF.

The V and J genes are TRBV7-9 and TRBJ2-7, with 7 nucleotides matching TRBD1. CDR1 SEHNR and CDR2 FQNEAQ come from the germline V gene (reference sequence). The junction had 5 bases not matched to a gene; V was cut back by 5 bases and J by 1 base. The CDR3 covers 14 residues. CDR3 DNA: TGTGCCAGCAGCCAACCGACAGGGTCCTACGAGCAGTACTTC. As protein: CASSQPTGSYEQYF.

This CDR3 reads CASSLAWLAGGRDNEQFF. DNA for the CDR3: TGTGCCAGCAGCTTGGCCTGGCTAGCGGGAGGGAGAGACAATGAGCAGTTCTTC. This sequence joins TRBV5-6 and TRBJ2-1, with 12 bases lining up with TRBD2. This CDR3 has 18 residues. Germline loops: CDR1 SGHDT, CDR2 YYEEEE. After removal of 0 bases from V and 5 bases from J, the junction contained 9 bases not matched to a gene.

V and J are TRBV10-2 and TRBJ1-1, with D perhaps matching TRBD1 (5 bases). The CDR3 runs to 14 residues. V shed 3 bases and J shed 7 bases, with 15 bases lying between them. CDR1 WSHSY and CDR2 SAAADI come from the germline V gene. CDR3: CASSESGGGFEAFF. In DNA, the CDR3 is TGCGCCAGCAGTGAATCGGGGGGGGGTTTTGAAGCTTTCTTT.

This clone was observed a single time. This sample also contains other DNA sequences that code for the same CDR3. The J gene is TRBJ1-3, the V gene TRBV28; D not resolved. Trimming pared 3 bases from V and 4 bases from J, leaving 1 base between. Germline lookup yields CDR1 MDHEN and CDR2 SYDVKM. This CDR3 has 11 amino acids. The CDR3 bases are TGTGCCAGCAGTTTCGGAAACACCATATATTTT. This encodes CASSFGNTIYF.

J is TRBJ2-7 and V is TRBV21-1; TRBD2, the table's D call, was not compared with the DNA. TRBV21-1 is a recognized pseudogene. The length of the CDR3 is 14 residues. The CDR3 DNA reads as TGTGCCAGCAGCAAACACTTTCTTTCCTACGAGCAGTACTTC. It specifies CASSKHFLSYEQYF.

This chain uses TRBV19 with TRBJ2-7; D perhaps matches TRBD2 (6 bases). Germline V gives CDR1 LNHDA, CDR2 SQIVND (reference sequence). V was shortened by 4 bases and J by 5 bases, with 12 bases between the two germline ends. CDR3 length equals 13 residues. CDR3 bases: TGTGCCAGTAGTAGCCCGCCGGGGGACGAGCAGTACTTC. It codes for CASSSPPGDEQYF. Variable domain in full (rest from reference TRBV19 and TRBJ2-7): DGGITQSPKYLFRKEGQNVTLSCEQNLNHDAMYWYRQDPGQGLRLIYYSQIVNDFQKGDIAEGYSVSREKKESFPLTVTSAQKNPTAFYLCASSSPPGDEQYFGPGTRLTVT.

This chain joins TRBV27 and TRBJ2-3; 9 bases map to TRBD1. J was trimmed by 6 bases and V by 5 bases; bases with no gene match: 9. The germline V gene encodes CDR1 MNHEY and CDR2 SMNVEV (reference sequence). The CDR3 loop spans 15 amino acids. As DNA, the CDR3 is TGTGCCAGCAGTCTCCTGACAGGGGGTTTTGATACGCAGTATTTT. Its translation: CASSLLTGGFDTQYF.